This T cell receptor (beta chain) was observed in a study of technical replicates of blood from several donors. Sequencing used immunoSEQ multiplex PCR; TCRdb keeps in-frame clones, though not all of them. The sample carries 55,000 to 75,000 clones, around 87% recorded once. The CDR3 extends over 20 amino acids. V gave up 4 bases and J gave up 0 bases; unmatched junction bases: 13. Germline V gene lookup returns CDR1 SGHKS and CDR2 YYEKEE (reference sequence). The TCR sequence derives from a human donor in good health. Some clones in this sample may be carry-over from other donors' samples. The genes are TRBV5-5 and TRBJ2-6; 10 positions match TRBD1. Material for sequencing was PBMCs. CDR3 in amino acids: CASSPKLGTGVNSGANVLTF. The CDR3 bases are TGTGCCAGCAGCCCAAAACTCGGGACAGGGGTAAACTCTGGGGCCAACGTCCTGACTTTC.